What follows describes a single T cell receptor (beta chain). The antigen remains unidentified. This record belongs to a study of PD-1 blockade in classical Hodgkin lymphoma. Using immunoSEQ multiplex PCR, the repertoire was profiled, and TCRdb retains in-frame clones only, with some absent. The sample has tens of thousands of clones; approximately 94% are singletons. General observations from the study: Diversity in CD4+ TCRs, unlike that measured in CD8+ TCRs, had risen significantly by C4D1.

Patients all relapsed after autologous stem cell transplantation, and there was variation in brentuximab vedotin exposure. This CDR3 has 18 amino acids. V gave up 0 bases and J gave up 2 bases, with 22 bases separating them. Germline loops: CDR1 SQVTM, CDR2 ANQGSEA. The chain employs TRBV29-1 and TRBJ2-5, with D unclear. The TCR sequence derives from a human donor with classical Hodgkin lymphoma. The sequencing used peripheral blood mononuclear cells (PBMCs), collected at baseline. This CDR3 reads CSVEEGDGPFALQETQYF. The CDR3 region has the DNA TGCAGCGTTGAAGAAGGAGACGGGCCGTTTGCCTTACAAGAGACCCAGTACTTC.